This section outlines one T cell receptor (beta chain) sequence together with its context. This entry belongs to a study of blood T cell repertoires in COVID-19. As for the study in general: The United States, Italy and Spain supplied acute and convalescent COVID-19 samples. From T cells, B-cell-depleted T cells, or PBMCs came the material, which was cDNA or gDNA.

Looked up from germline, CDR1 is LGHNA and CDR2 is YSLEER. Germline trimming cut 0 bases from V and 7 bases from J; bases unmatched to any gene: 6. CDR3 length equals 15 residues. Generated by immunoSEQ multiplex PCR, the TCRdb table keeps only in-frame clones and is missing some. The sample holds 200,000 or so clones, 80% to 90% seen once. This TCR came from a human donor with active or convalescent COVID-19. The donor label of this sample is uncertain. V gene TRBV4-3 combines with J gene TRBJ2-1; TRBD2 agrees at 7 bases. Sequencing was done on a sample of peripheral blood. CDR3 DNA: TGCGCCAGCAGCCAAGATGCGGGGGATTTGAATGAGCAGTTCTTC. Amino acid sequence: CASSQDAGDLNEQFF.